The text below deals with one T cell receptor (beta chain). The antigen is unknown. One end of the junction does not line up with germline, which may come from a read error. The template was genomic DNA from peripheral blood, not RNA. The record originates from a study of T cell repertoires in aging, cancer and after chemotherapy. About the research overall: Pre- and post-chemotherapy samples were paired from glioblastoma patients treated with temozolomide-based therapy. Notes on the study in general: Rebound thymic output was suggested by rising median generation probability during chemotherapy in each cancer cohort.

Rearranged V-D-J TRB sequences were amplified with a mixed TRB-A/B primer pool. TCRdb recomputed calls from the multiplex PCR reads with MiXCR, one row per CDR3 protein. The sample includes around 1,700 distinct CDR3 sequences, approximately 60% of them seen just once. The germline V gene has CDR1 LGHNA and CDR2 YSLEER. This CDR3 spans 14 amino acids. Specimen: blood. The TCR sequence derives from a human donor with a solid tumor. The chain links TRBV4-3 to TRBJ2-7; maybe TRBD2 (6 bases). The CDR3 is CASSTGGNSYEQYF. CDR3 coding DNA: TGTGCCAGCAGTACGGGCGGGAACTCCTACGAGCAGTACTTC.